This passage covers 9 T cell receptor beta chains from one sample sequenced in a study of shared clonotypes between healthy human individuals. Clones were read by immunoSEQ multiplex PCR, and TCRdb kept only the in-frame ones, dropping some. The sample has 1.4 million or so clones; around 98.5% are singletons. Sequenced input: naive CD4+ T cells sorted from blood. Specified subset: CD45RA+ positively selected. These receptors all come from a man aged 25 to 40 in good health.

The rearrangement joins TRBV6-5 to TRBJ2-2; D gene unclear. Per germline, CDR1 MNHEY and CDR2 SVGAGI. The CDR3 loop spans 15 amino acids. V gave up 5 bases and J gave up 2 bases, with 12 bases separating them. The CDR3, as DNA: TGTGCCAGCAGTCTTAGTCCCGGAAACACCGGGGAGCTGTTTTTT. Its translation: CASSLSPGNTGELFF.

V gene TRBV29-1 combines with J gene TRBJ2-3; no reliable D call. Trimming took 6 bases from V and 0 from J, leaving 7 bases between them. Germline V CDR1 and CDR2: SQVTM, ANQGSEA. The CDR3 length is 12 residues. The CDR3: CSVSLSTDTQYF. The CDR3 DNA reads as TGCAGCGTAAGTCTTAGCACAGATACGCAGTATTTT.

With regard to this clone: Different DNA sequences within this sample yield the same CDR3. The genes are TRBV6-5 and TRBJ2-1; 13 bases align to TRBD2. Germline V gene lookup returns CDR1 MNHEY and CDR2 SVGAGI. V was clipped by 6 bases and J by 6 bases; unmatched bases: 5. This CDR3 contains 15 residues. Written as DNA, the CDR3 is TGTGCCAGCAGCTCCCGACTAGCGGGAGGCAATGAGCAGTTCTTC. As protein: CASSSRLAGGNEQFF.

V is TRBV5-1 and J is TRBJ1-1, with 9 bases matching TRBD1. Losses at the gene ends were 1 base for V and 0 bases for J; bases not matched to a gene: 16. This CDR3 has 20 residues. CDR1 and CDR2 (germline): SGHRS, YFSETQ. CDR3 residues: CASSLLGQGKALPMNTEAFF. In DNA, the CDR3 is TGCGCCAGCAGCTTGTTGGGACAGGGTAAAGCCCTTCCAATGAACACTGAAGCTTTCTTT.

This clone appeared once. The chain employs TRBV7-9 and TRBJ2-2, with TRBD2 identical over 13 bases. V lost 2 bases, J lost 0 bases, and 6 bases stayed unmatched. Germline V CDR1 and CDR2: SEHNR, FQNEAQ (reference sequence). The CDR3 sequence is 19 residues long. DNA for the CDR3: TGTGCCAGCAGCTTAAGGGGACTAGCGGGAATAACGAACACCGGGGAGCTGTTTTTT. Protein: CASSLRGLAGITNTGELFF.

This sequence joins TRBV7-2 and TRBJ2-1; 11 bases are a match to TRBD2. Trimming removed 2 bases from V and 7 bases from J; junction bases left unmatched: 10. Germline CDR1 reads SGHTA; CDR2 reads FQGNSA. The CDR3 covers 17 residues. The DNA for the CDR3 is TGTGCCAGCAGCTTATGGGTAGCGGGAGGGCCTCGGAATGAGCAGTTCTTC. It translates to CASSLWVAGGPRNEQFF.

The chain carries TRBV2 and TRBJ2-7; D possibly corresponds to TRBD2 (5 bases). This CDR3 region has 12 residues. Germline V gene data show CDR1 as SNHLY and CDR2 as FYNNEI. With 8 bases removed from V and 3 bases from J, the gap between germline ends came to 11 bases. The CDR3: CASRTQGYEQYF. The CDR3 coding sequence is TGTGCCAGCCGGACTCAAGGCTACGAGCAGTACTTC.

This clone came up once. This sequence joins TRBV15 and TRBJ2-1; 8 bases agree with TRBD2. Trimming took 0 bases from V and 2 from J; bases not matched to a gene: 6. Germline CDR1 and CDR2: LNHNV and YYDKDF (reference sequence). The CDR3 loop spans 17 amino acids. This CDR3 reads CATSRDLAGGTYNEQFF. In nucleotides, the CDR3 is TGTGCCACCAGCAGAGATCTCGCGGGAGGTACCTACAATGAGCAGTTCTTC.

This chain uses TRBV2 with TRBJ2-1, with unresolved D. CDR1 SNHLY and CDR2 FYNNEI come from the germline V gene. The V end lost 4 bases, the J end lost 0 bases, and 10 bases lay between the germline ends. This CDR3 comprises 15 residues. The CDR3 nucleotides read TGTGCCAGCAGTGTTGATGTGAGCTCCTACAATGAGCAGTTCTTC. Protein product: CASSVDVSSYNEQFF.